This TCR beta chain is from a study of blood T cell repertoires in COVID-19. The wider study: Italy, Spain and the United States were the sources of the convalescent and acute COVID-19 samples.

Germline V CDR1 and CDR2: SSHAT, FNYEAQ (reference sequence). The CDR3 is 13 residues long. This clone was counted a single time. At one of its ends the junction is not consistent with the germline gene, which may arise from a read error. Sequencing used immunoSEQ multiplex PCR; TCRdb keeps in-frame clones, though not all of them. The data show 150,000 to 200,000 clones, roughly 89% seen once. This chain connects TRBV7-7 to TRBJ2-5; 9 nucleotides match TRBD1. This TCR came from a middle-aged man with acute or convalescent COVID-19. Input material: peripheral blood. The CDR3 is CASSRTGDETQYF. The CDR3 DNA is TGTGCTAGCAGCCGGACAGGGGACGAGACCCAGTACTTC.